This T cell receptor (beta chain) is drawn from a study of CD8 T cells in ankylosing spondylitis. General study results and limits: As reported, disease-linked clones showed significant enrichment in matched ankylosing spondylitis synovial fluid. A CD8+ phenotype characterized the disease-linked clones, which were relatively rare in peripheral blood. In ankylosing spondylitis blood, a motif of roughly 8 highly homologous TCR beta variants appeared characteristic.

Points on this clonotype: Antigen specificity is unknown.

Libraries for TCR beta were made by quantitative 5'-RACE with molecular barcodes. MiXCR, applied by TCRdb to the 5' RACE reads, yields one record per CDR3 protein. The data contain about 30,000 distinct CDR3 sequences, more than 30% of them seen just once; the ten biggest clones take up 45%. Trimming shortened V by 4 bases and J by 4 bases, and 13 bases separated the two germline ends. The CDR3 is 14 amino acids. Germline CDR1 SGHAT, CDR2 FQNNGV. Sequenced input: synovial fluid, either unsorted or a sorted T cell fraction (not recorded which). The source of this sequence is a male donor with ankylosing spondylitis. The rearrangement uses TRBV11-2 and TRBJ2-5, with TRBD1 as a possible D gene (5 bases). The CDR3 sequence is CASSSGPLGETQYF. CDR3 coding DNA: TGTGCCAGCAGCTCAGGGCCCTTGGGAGAGACCCAGTACTTC.